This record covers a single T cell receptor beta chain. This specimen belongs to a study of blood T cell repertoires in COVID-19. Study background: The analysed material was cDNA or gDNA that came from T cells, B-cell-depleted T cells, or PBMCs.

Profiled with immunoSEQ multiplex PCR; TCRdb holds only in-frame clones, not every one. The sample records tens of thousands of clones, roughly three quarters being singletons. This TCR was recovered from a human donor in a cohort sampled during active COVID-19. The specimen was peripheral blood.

The CDR3 loop is CASSSPRAPFAGELFF. CDR3 nucleotides: TGTGCCAGCAGCTCCCCGAGAGCCCCGTTTGCCGGGGAGCTGTTTTTT. V gene TRBV7-8 combines with J gene TRBJ2-2; D call uncertain. Trimming stripped 4 bases from V and 6 bases from J, with 18 bases between. CDR1 is SGHVS and CDR2 is FQNEAQ in the germline V gene. The CDR3 sequence is 16 residues long.